This note documents a single TCR beta chain sequence. This entry comes from a study of blood T cell repertoires in COVID-19. Study at large: T cells, B-cell-depleted T cells, or PBMCs provided the cDNA or gDNA that served as material.

Only in-frame clones appear in the TCRdb table, and some are missing; sequencing was by immunoSEQ multiplex PCR. The sample carries 200,000 to 250,000 clones, about four fifths recorded once. The V gene's germline CDR1 is SGHTA and CDR2 FQGNSA. This CDR3 is 16 amino acids long. The germline V and J ends were trimmed by 1 base and 3 bases, with 13 bases remaining between them. This sequence joins TRBV7-2 and TRBJ1-5; the D gene is possibly TRBD1 (5 bases). Sequencing was carried out using peripheral blood. This TCR came from a woman at least 80 years old with COVID-19, enrolled during active disease. CDR3 region: CASSLGSQGYNQPQHF. CDR3 DNA: TGTGCCAGCAGCTTAGGAAGTCAGGGATACAATCAGCCCCAGCATTTT.